A single sample gave rise to the 18 T cell receptor beta chains below, sequenced in a study of T-cell memory formation after mild COVID-19. One entry per CDR3 protein results from TCRdb running MiXCR on the 5' RACE reads. Of hundreds of thousands of distinct CDR3 sequences listed, 15% to 20% are singletons. The specimen sequenced was PBMCs or a T cell subset sorted from them (not recorded which). The receptor source for this set is a man aged 18 to 30 who had mild COVID-19 (a few samples of this study predate the infection). Cell type and time point are not known.

This clonotype was detected many times. The chain combines TRBV7-8 with TRBJ2-1; the match to TRBD2 covers 12 bases. Germline CDR1 is SGHVS and CDR2 is FQNEAQ. V lost 5 bases to trimming and J lost 1 base; unmatched junction nucleotides: 3. The CDR3 extends over 16 amino acids. CDR3 coding DNA: TGTGCCAGCAGCCCACTAGCGGGGGGATCCTACAATGAGCAGTTCTTC. This encodes CASSPLAGGSYNEQFF.

The chain couples TRBV28 to TRBJ2-4; D gene unclear. Germline CDR1 MDHEN, CDR2 SYDVKM. This CDR3 spans 16 amino acids. V shed 3 bases and J shed 1 base, with 13 bases lying between them. CDR3 in amino acids: CASSFLGRSAKNIQYF. In nucleotides, the CDR3 is TGTGCCAGCAGTTTTTTAGGAAGGTCTGCCAAAAACATTCAGTACTTC.

J is TRBJ1-4 and V is TRBV27; D ambiguous. Trimming shortened V by 0 bases and J by 8 bases, and 13 bases separated the two germline ends. This CDR3 has 15 residues. In germline, CDR1 is MNHEY, CDR2 SMNVEV (reference sequence). The CDR3 region is CASSLSPGKREKLFF. The CDR3 region has the DNA TGTGCCAGCAGTTTATCACCCGGGAAGAGGGAAAAACTGTTTTTT.

This clonotype was seen just once. This chain uses TRBV11-2 with TRBJ2-5; D is ambiguous. Germline V gives CDR1 SGHAT, CDR2 FQNNGV. This CDR3 is 15 amino acids long. Trimming stripped 0 bases from V and 4 bases from J, with 12 bases between. The CDR3 nucleotides are TGTGCCAGCAGCTTAGATGGGATTTCGGTAGAGACCCAGTACTTC. Its protein is CASSLDGISVETQYF.

This clonotype was counted between two and nine times. V gene TRBV10-3 combines with J gene TRBJ2-5; 8 positions agree with TRBD1. J gave up 1 base and V 5 bases, and 6 bases lay outside the gene matches. The germline CDR1 and CDR2 sequences are ENHRY and SYGVKD. This CDR3 has 15 amino acids. The CDR3 here is CAISPTGQGQETQYF. The CDR3 DNA sequence: TGTGCCATCAGTCCTACTGGACAGGGCCAAGAGACCCAGTACTTC.

This clonotype was recorded a few times. The chain is built from TRBV20-1 and TRBJ2-5; the D gene is possibly TRBD2 (6 bases). The germline V and J ends were trimmed by 7 bases and 4 bases, with 19 bases remaining between them. CDR3 size: 14 residues. Germline-derived CDR1 and CDR2 are DFQATT and SNEGSKA (reference sequence). The chain's CDR3 is CSEIQPVGGETQYF. The CDR3 DNA sequence: TGCAGTGAGATACAGCCCGTCGGGGGAGAGACCCAGTACTTC.

The chain carries TRBV6-2 or TRBV6-3 and TRBJ2-7; tentatively, D is TRBD1 (6 bases). Germline V gene data show CDR1 as MNHEY and CDR2 as SVGEGT. V was cut by 0 bases and J by 10 bases, with 10 bases left in between. The CDR3 covers 12 residues. CDR3 sequence reads: CASSYSWGQQYF. The CDR3 nucleotides read TGTGCCAGCAGTTACTCGTGGGGGCAACAGTACTTC.

The CDR3 sequence: CASMRLAGAEQYF. The DNA of the CDR3 is TGTGCCAGCATGAGACTAGCGGGCGCCGAGCAGTACTTC. The genes are TRBV12-3 or TRBV12-4 and TRBJ2-7; 10 positions match TRBD2. With V trimmed by 7 bases and J by 6 bases, 6 bases remained unmatched. The CDR3 is 13 amino acids.

This clonotype was found a few times. The chain employs TRBV5-1 and TRBJ2-1; no clear D gene. This CDR3 comprises 11 residues. CDR1 and CDR2 from the germline V gene are SGHRS and YFSETQ. Trimming took off 0 bases at V and 9 bases at J, with 4 bases between the two ends. The CDR3 reads CASSLEGEQFF. The CDR3 coding sequence is TGCGCCAGCAGCTTGGAGGGTGAGCAGTTCTTC.

This clonotype was recorded a few times. The J gene is TRBJ1-1, the V gene TRBV11-2; 7 bases match TRBD1. J was trimmed by 0 bases and V by 4 bases; bases with no gene match: 5. This CDR3 comprises 15 residues. Germline V gives CDR1 SGHAT, CDR2 FQNNGV. Here the CDR3 reads CASSSLGGMNTEAFF. In nucleotides, the CDR3 is TGTGCCAGCAGCTCCCTAGGGGGCATGAACACTGAAGCTTTCTTT.

This clonotype was detected only a few times. The chain employs TRBV5-1 and TRBJ2-2; D possibly matches TRBD1 or TRBD2 (5 bases each). V was clipped by 5 bases and J by 4 bases, with 12 bases between them. Germline values: CDR1 SGHRS, CDR2 YFSETQ. The CDR3 spans 14 residues. This CDR3 reads CASSRRDLTGELFF. The CDR3 DNA is TGCGCCAGCAGTCGCCGGGACCTCACCGGGGAGCTGTTTTTT.

This chain uses TRBV12-3 or TRBV12-4 with TRBJ2-1; D gene unclear. Trimming removed 6 bases at V and 2 bases at J, with 14 bases between. This CDR3 is 15 amino acids long. The DNA of the CDR3 is TGTGCCAGCAGACCGGAGCAAGGGCCCTACAATGAGCAGTTCTTC. Its protein is CASRPEQGPYNEQFF.

This clonotype was seen a few times. Here the CDR3 DNA reads TGTGCCAGCAGCCAACTAGCCGGGGAGCTGTTTTTT. It is translated as CASSQLAGELFF. This chain links TRBV12-3 or TRBV12-4 with TRBJ2-2; D is possibly TRBD2 (5 bases). The CDR3 has 12 residues. V gave up 6 bases and J gave up 6 bases, with 8 bases separating them.

The chain carries TRBV6-1 and TRBJ2-5; D perhaps matches TRBD1 (6 bases). Germline CDR1 is MNHNS and CDR2 is SASEGT. Trimming took off 7 bases at V and 5 bases at J, with 11 bases between the two ends. This CDR3 spans 12 amino acids. Here the CDR3 DNA reads TGTGCCAGCATGCAGGGGTGGGAGACCCAGTACTTC. This sequence encodes CASMQGWETQYF.

In this sample, this clonotype turned up a few times. The chain joins TRBV15 to TRBJ1-6, with D possibly matching TRBD1 (5 bases). The CDR3 sequence is 15 residues long. The germline CDR1 and CDR2 sequences are LNHNV and YYDKDF (reference sequence). Trimming shortened V by 5 bases and J by 7 bases, and 15 bases separated the two germline ends. The CDR3 coding sequence is TGTGCCACCAGCGCTGGAGGGGAGGGGAATTCACCCCTCCACTTT. Protein sequence: CATSAGGEGNSPLHF.

This clonotype was observed many times. The chain carries TRBV7-2 and TRBJ1-1; 7 bases fit TRBD1. Looked up from germline, CDR1 is SGHTA and CDR2 is FQGNSA. Trimming took 8 bases from V and 4 from J; bases not matched to a gene: 10. The CDR3 runs to 14 residues. The CDR3 protein is CASFARQGPTEAFF. CDR3 nucleotide sequence: TGTGCCAGCTTCGCAAGACAGGGACCCACTGAAGCTTTCTTT.

This clonotype was counted only a few times. The rearrangement joins TRBV15 to TRBJ2-3; D is uncertain. The CDR3 is made up of 14 amino acids. The V and J ends lost 1 base and 6 bases respectively, with 11 bases between them. Per germline, CDR1 LNHNV and CDR2 YYDKDF (reference sequence). CDR3 DNA: TGTGCCACCAGCAGAGGGAACGGGCTGGATACGCAGTATTTT. This gives the protein CATSRGNGLDTQYF.

The J gene is TRBJ2-7, the V gene TRBV12-2; TRBD1 is the table's D call, not checked against the DNA. TRBV12-2 is recorded as a pseudogene. This CDR3 is built from 13 residues. For the CDR3, the DNA is TGTGCAAGTCGCATGGGGACAGTTCACGAGCAGTACTTC. This translates into CASRMGTVHEQYF.